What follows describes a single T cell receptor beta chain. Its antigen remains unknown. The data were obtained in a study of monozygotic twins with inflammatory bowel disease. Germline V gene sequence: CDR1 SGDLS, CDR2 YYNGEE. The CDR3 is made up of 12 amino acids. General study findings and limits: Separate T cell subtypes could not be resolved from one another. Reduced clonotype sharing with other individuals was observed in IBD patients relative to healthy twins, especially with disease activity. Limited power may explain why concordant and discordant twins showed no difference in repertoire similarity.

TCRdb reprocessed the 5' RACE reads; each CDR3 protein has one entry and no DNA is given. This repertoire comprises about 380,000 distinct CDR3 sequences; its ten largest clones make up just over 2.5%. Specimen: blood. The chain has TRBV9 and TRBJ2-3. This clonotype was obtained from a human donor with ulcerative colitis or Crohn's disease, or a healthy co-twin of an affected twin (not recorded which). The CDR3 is CASSVPSDTQYF.